A selection of T cell receptor beta chains follows, all from one sample in a study of T cells in Graves' hyperthyroidism and ophthalmopathy. Via MiXCR, TCRdb re-called the multiplex PCR reads, giving one row per CDR3 protein. The sample yields 600,000 or so distinct CDR3 sequences, under 20% seen once. The sequencing input was blood. The origin of the receptors is a woman aged 25 to 39 with Graves' hyperthyroidism. Both conserved end residues are trimmed from each CDR3. Fields, in order: CDR3 protein, D gene, V gene, J gene. The D gene is left open where the match is weak.

ASSATGQGADNEQF	TRBD1	TRBV27	TRBJ2-1
ASSLEGRRSEAF	NA	TRBV27	TRBJ1-1
ASRDNRGVRTEAF	TRBD1	TRBV7-2	TRBJ1-1
ASSLTGYGEKLF	NA	TRBV27	TRBJ1-4
ASSSRPIEAF	NA	TRBV7-9	TRBJ1-1
ASTGTGGFEQY	TRBD1	TRBV19	TRBJ2-7
ASSSLRQRESNYGYT	NA	TRBV11-3	TRBJ1-2
ASSQWAGLYGYT	NA	TRBV4-1	TRBJ1-2
ASSHSGSTLREQY	TRBD2	TRBV11-3	TRBJ2-7
ASSQGVLLALDTQY	NA	TRBV3-1	TRBJ2-3
ASITSTGELF	NA	TRBV2	TRBJ2-2
ATSDPDGNYGYT	NA	TRBV24-1	TRBJ1-2
AWSVAGTHSNQPQH	NA	TRBV30	TRBJ1-5
ATSDPRGREF	NA	TRBV24-1	TRBJ2-1